The text below deals with one T cell receptor beta chain. This specimen comes from a study of beta chain features in type 1 diabetes. The germline V gene encodes CDR1 MDHEN and CDR2 SYDVKM. The CDR3 runs to 16 residues. The V segment lost 4 bases and the J segment 7 bases; nucleotides outside the gene matches: 10. As every portion of the isolated RNA was reverse transcribed, the sequencing read expressed TCRB transcripts. This table comes from immunoSEQ multiplex PCR, and its TCRdb copy is limited to in-frame clones, with some not included. The data contain around 190,000 clones, around 13% of them singletons.

The gene calls are TRBV28 and TRBJ2-5; the match to TRBD2 covers 12 bases. This clonotype was obtained from a woman aged 18-35 years in good health. Sequenced input: central memory CD4+ T cells from blood. The CDR3 loop reads CASSSPGLAGGMTQYF. As DNA, the CDR3 is TGTGCCAGCAGTTCGCCAGGGCTAGCGGGAGGGATGACCCAGTACTTC.